These 8 T cell receptor beta chains originate from one sample sequenced in a study of lymphopenia after photon versus proton radiotherapy. Clones were read by immunoSEQ multiplex PCR, and TCRdb kept only the in-frame ones, dropping some. The data hold 40,000 to 45,000 clones, with 85% to 90% observed a single time. The sample in question was peripheral blood, obtained from a patient treated with proton-based radiotherapy. The receptor source for this set is a woman in her seventies with pancreatic cancer. Some clones in this sample may be carry-over from other donors' samples.

The chain recombines TRBV10-2 with TRBJ1-5; D gene uncertain. CDR3 length: 12 amino acids. CDR1 is WSHSY, CDR2 SAAADI, per germline. V lost 2 bases to trimming and J lost 10 bases, with 9 bases between them. CDR3 nucleotide sequence: TGCGCCAGCAGTGAGCTCGATTACCCCCAGCATTTT. This encodes CASSELDYPQHF.

As DNA, the CDR3 is TGTGCCAGCAGCTCAGGATCTGGGGAGGCCCACGAGCAGTACTTC. Amino acid sequence: CASSSGSGEAHEQYF. The rearrangement links TRBV7-9 to TRBJ2-7; possibly TRBD2 for D (6 bases). The V end was cut by 4 bases, the J end by 5 bases, with 18 bases between. This CDR3 region has 15 residues. Per the germline V gene, CDR1 is SEHNR and CDR2 is FQNEAQ (reference sequence).

J is TRBJ1-1 and V is TRBV19; a possible D gene is TRBD1 (5 bases). The germline gives CDR1 LNHDA, CDR2 SQIVND (reference sequence). The CDR3 covers 16 residues. Trimming took 3 bases from V and 4 from J, leaving 18 bases between them. For the CDR3, the DNA is TGTGCCAGTAGTATTTTGGGGCGGGGAAGGGGCACTGAAGCTTTCTTT. It encodes CASSILGRGRGTEAFF.

This clone was found once. The genes are TRBV25-1 and TRBJ2-1, with no clear D. The V and J ends lost 0 bases and 4 bases respectively, with 7 bases between them. This CDR3 is built from 14 residues. Germline assignment: CDR1 MGHDK and CDR2 SYGVNS. CDR3 residues: CASSEYTEYNEQFF. CDR3 sequence (DNA): TGTGCCAGCAGTGAATATACCGAATACAATGAGCAGTTCTTC. The variable domain in full, completed from reference TRBV25-1 and TRBJ2-1, reads EADIYQTPRYLVIGTGKKITLECSQTMGHDKMYWYQQDPGMELHLIHYSYGVNSTEKGDLSSESTVSRIRTEHFPLTLESARPSHTSQYLCASSEYTEYNEQFFGPGTRLTVL.

In its sample, this clone was seen once. This chain uses TRBV6-5 with TRBJ1-6; tentative D call: TRBD1 (5 bases). Trimming took 0 bases from V and 5 from J, leaving 11 bases between them. CDR3 length: 16 amino acids. Germline V lookup: CDR1 MNHEY, CDR2 SVGAGI. CDR3 DNA sequence: TGTGCCAGCAGTTACTCGCGACAGTCAGATAATTCACCCCTCCACTTT. It encodes CASSYSRQSDNSPLHF.

The rearrangement links TRBV5-1 to TRBJ1-6; possible D gene TRBD1, 5 bases. The CDR3 runs 14 residues. The germline V and J ends were trimmed by 4 bases and 8 bases, with 13 bases remaining between them. Germline values: CDR1 SGHRS, CDR2 YFSETQ. The CDR3: CASSVGRGDSPLHF. CDR3 DNA sequence: TGCGCCAGCAGCGTGGGGAGGGGTGATTCACCCCTCCACTTT. The complete variable domain, with remaining parts taken from reference TRBV5-1 and TRBJ1-6, reads KAGVTQTPRYLIKTRGQQVTLSCSPISGHRSVSWYQQTPGQGLQFLFEYFSETQRNKGNFPGRFSGRQFSNSRSEMNVSTLELGDSALYLCASSVGRGDSPLHFGNGTRLTVT.

This clone was observed a handful of times. V is TRBV29-1 and J is TRBJ1-4; 8 bases fit TRBD1. The CDR3 has 13 amino acids. CDR1 and CDR2 (germline): SQVTM, ANQGSEA. Germline trimming cut 7 bases from V and 8 bases from J; bases unmatched to any gene: 9. CDR3 coding DNA: TGCAGCGCTAGGACAGGGAGGGAAGAAAAACTGTTTTTT. Encoded protein: CSARTGREEKLFF.

This clone was observed a few times. V gene TRBV7-9 combines with J gene TRBJ2-1; D might be TRBD1 or TRBD2, each matching 6 bases. This CDR3 is 15 amino acids long. V lost 1 base to trimming and J lost 1 base, with 8 bases between them. Germline V gene data show CDR1 as SEHNR and CDR2 as FQNEAQ (reference sequence). The CDR3: CASSLEGGSYNEQFF. The DNA for the CDR3 is TGTGCCAGCAGCTTAGAGGGGGGATCCTACAATGAGCAGTTCTTC.